Described below is a single T cell receptor (beta chain) sequence and its context. Germline assignment: CDR1 SGHVS and CDR2 FQNEAQ. The CDR3 is 13 residues long. Between the trimmed V and J ends, which lost 2 bases and 8 bases, there was a span of 10 bases. The sample belongs to a study of shared clonotypes between healthy human individuals. Using immunoSEQ multiplex PCR, the repertoire was profiled, and TCRdb retains in-frame clones only, with some absent. The sample has millions of clones, around nine tenths seen once; the top ten hold over 0.12%. V is TRBV7-8 and J is TRBJ1-3; D may be TRBD1 (6 bases). Sequencing used naive CD4+ T cells sorted from blood. Subset here: CD45RA+ positively selected. The receptor was isolated from a man aged 18 to 30 in good health. The CDR3 bases are TGTGCCAGCAGCTTACAGGGGCTGGACACCATATATTTT. It encodes CASSLQGLDTIYF.